The 4 T cell receptor beta chains listed next were all sequenced from one sample in a study of response to subunit inactivated influenza vaccine. From the RT-PCR reads, TCRdb called clonotypes with MiXCR, one entry per CDR3 protein. Of hundreds of thousands of distinct CDR3 sequences listed, about 15% are singletons. Sample: CD4+ T cells sorted from PBMCs, taken less than 30 months after vaccination. These receptors came from a man between 50 and 69 years old who received an inactivated influenza vaccine.

This clonotype was counted between two and nine times. The genes are TRBV28 and TRBJ1-6, with a weak D call TRBD1 (6 bases). The CDR3 totals 16 residues. Germline V CDR1 and CDR2: MDHEN, SYDVKM. V was clipped by 5 bases and J by 7 bases, with 18 bases between them. The CDR3 region has the DNA TGTGCCAGCAGTGCAGCGGGGGCGGAGTCAAATTCACCCCTCCACTTT. This gives the protein CASSAAGAESNSPLHF.

The chain recombines TRBV29-1 with TRBJ2-1; TRBD2 agrees at 7 bases. This CDR3 region has 11 residues. Per the germline V gene, CDR1 is SQVTM and CDR2 is ANQGSEA. Trimming at V came to 3 bases and at J to 15 bases, leaving 8 bases not matched to a gene. CDR3 DNA sequence: TGCAGCGTTGATCAGGCGGGAGTCCCGTTCTTC. Amino acid sequence: CSVDQAGVPFF.

The chain combines TRBV12-3 or TRBV12-4 with TRBJ2-2; 10 bases align to TRBD2. The V gene end was trimmed by 7 bases and the J gene end by 1 base; junction bases not matched to a gene: 3. The CDR3 covers 15 residues. The CDR3 region has the DNA TGTGCCAGCAACATAGCGGGAGGGAACACCGGGGAGCTGTTTTTT. Residues: CASNIAGGNTGELFF.

The gene calls are TRBV4-1 and TRBJ2-7, with 7 bases that match TRBD1. CDR3 length: 14 amino acids. Germline V gives CDR1 MGHRA, CDR2 YSYEKL. Germline trimming cut 4 bases from V and 6 bases from J; bases unmatched to any gene: 9. This chain's CDR3 is CASSPGQVSTEQYF. The CDR3 nucleotides read TGCGCCAGCAGCCCCGGACAGGTATCCACCGAGCAGTACTTC.